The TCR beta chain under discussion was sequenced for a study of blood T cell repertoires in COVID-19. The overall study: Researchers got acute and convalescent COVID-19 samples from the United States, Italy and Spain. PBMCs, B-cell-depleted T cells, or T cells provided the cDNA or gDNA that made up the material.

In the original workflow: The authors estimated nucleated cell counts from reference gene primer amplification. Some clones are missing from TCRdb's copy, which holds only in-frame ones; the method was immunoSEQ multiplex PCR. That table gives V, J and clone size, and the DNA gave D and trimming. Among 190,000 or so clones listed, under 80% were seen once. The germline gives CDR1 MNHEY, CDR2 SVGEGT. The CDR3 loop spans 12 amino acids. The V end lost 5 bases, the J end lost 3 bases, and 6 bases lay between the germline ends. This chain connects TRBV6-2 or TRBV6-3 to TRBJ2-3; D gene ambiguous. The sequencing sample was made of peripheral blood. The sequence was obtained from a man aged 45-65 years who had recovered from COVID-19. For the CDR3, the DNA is TGTGCCAGCAGTACAAATACAGATACGCAGTATTTT. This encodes CASSTNTDTQYF.